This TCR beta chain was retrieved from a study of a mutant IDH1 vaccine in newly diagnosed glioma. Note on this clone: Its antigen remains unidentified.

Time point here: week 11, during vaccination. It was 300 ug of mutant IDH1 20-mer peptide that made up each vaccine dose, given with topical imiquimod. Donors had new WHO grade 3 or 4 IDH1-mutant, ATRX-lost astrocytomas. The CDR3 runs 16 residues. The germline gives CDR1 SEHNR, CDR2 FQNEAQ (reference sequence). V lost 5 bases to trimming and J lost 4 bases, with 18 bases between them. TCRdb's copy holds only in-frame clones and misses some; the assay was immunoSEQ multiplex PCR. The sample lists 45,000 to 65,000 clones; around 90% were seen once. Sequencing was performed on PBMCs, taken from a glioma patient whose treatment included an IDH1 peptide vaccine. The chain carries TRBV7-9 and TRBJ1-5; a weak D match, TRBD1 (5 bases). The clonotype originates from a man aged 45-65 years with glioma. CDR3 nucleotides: TGTGCCAGCAGCAAGGGGTTTGGGGGTCGGAATCAGCCCCAGCATTTT. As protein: CASSKGFGGRNQPQHF.